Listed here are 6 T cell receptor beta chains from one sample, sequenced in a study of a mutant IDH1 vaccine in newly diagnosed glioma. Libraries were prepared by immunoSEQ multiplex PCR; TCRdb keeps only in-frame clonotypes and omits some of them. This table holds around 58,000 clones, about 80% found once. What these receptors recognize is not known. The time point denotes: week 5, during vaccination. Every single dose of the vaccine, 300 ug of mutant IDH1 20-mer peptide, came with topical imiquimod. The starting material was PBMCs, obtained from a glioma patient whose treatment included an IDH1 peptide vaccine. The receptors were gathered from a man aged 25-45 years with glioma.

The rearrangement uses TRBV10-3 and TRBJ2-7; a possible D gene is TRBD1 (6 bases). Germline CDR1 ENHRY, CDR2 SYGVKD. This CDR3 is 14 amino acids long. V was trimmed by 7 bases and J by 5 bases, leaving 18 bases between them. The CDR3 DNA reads TGTGCCATCACCCCCAATGACAGGAGCAACGAGCAGTACTTC. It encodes CAITPNDRSNEQYF.

CDR3 DNA sequence: TGCGCCACCCTTGAGGGCATTCAGTACTTC. Protein sequence: CATLEGIQYF. This chain connects TRBV10-2 to TRBJ2-4, with D perhaps matching TRBD2 (5 bases). V was trimmed by 10 bases and J by 9 bases, leaving 10 bases between them. CDR3 length: 10 residues. Germline V gene sequence: CDR1 WSHSY, CDR2 SAAADI.

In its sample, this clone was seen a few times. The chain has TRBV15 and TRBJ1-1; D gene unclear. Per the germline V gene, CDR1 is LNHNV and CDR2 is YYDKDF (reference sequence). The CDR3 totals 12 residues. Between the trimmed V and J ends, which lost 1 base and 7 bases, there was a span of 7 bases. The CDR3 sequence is CATSRGPIEAFF. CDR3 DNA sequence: TGTGCCACCAGCAGAGGACCGATTGAAGCTTTCTTT.

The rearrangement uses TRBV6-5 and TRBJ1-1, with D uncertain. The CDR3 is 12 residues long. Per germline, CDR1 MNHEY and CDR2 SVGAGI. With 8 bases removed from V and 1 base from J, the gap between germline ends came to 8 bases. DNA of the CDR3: TGTGCCAGCGGACGGACGAACACTGAAGCTTTCTTT. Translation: CASGRTNTEAFF.

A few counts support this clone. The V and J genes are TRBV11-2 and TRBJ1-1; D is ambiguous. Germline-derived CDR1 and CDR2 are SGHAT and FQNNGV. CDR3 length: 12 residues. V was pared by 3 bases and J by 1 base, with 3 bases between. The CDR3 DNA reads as TGTGCCAGCAGCTTCGGGAACACTGAAGCTTTCTTT. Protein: CASSFGNTEAFF. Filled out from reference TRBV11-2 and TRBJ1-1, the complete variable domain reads EAGVAQSPRYKIIEKRQSVAFWCNPISGHATLYWYQQILGQGPKLLIQFQNNGVVDDSQLPKDRFSAERLKGVDSTLKIQPAKLEDSAVYLCASSFGNTEAFFGQGTRLTVV.

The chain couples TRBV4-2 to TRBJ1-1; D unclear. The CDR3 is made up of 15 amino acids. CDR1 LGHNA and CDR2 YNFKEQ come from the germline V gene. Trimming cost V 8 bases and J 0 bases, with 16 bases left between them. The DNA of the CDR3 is TGTGCCAGCCGGGTCGGACTTATTATGAACACTGAAGCTTTCTTT. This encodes CASRVGLIMNTEAFF.